One and the same sample provided the 17 T cell receptor beta chains below, sequenced in a study of identical twins. In TCRdb, the 5' RACE reads were re-called with MiXCR into one record per CDR3 protein. The repertoire holds 200,000 to 300,000 distinct CDR3 sequences, with around 7.6% as singletons. These data were also filed under a second study, of yellow fever vaccine responses in identical twins.

Material: CD8+ T cells sorted from blood. Receptor source: a woman younger than 35 in good health.

This clonotype appeared many times. The V call is TRBV12-3 or TRBV12-4, the J call TRBJ2-1; TRBD2 aligns across 7 bases. J gave up 0 bases and V 7 bases, and 12 bases lay outside the gene matches. The CDR3 runs 17 residues. CDR3 in DNA: TGTGCCAGCACCATTAGCCAGGGCGGGAGCTCCTACAATGAGCAGTTCTTC. This encodes CASTISQGGSSYNEQFF.

V is TRBV13 and J is TRBJ2-1, with TRBD2 identical over 12 bases. In germline, CDR1 is PRHDT, CDR2 FYEKMQ (reference sequence). The J segment lost 7 bases and the V segment lost 0 bases, leaving 13 bases of the junction unmatched. The CDR3 loop spans 19 amino acids. CDR3 DNA: TGTGCCAGCAGCTTAGGACTAGCGGGGGGCCACGCTACAATTAATGAGCAGTTCTTC. It codes for CASSLGLAGGHATINEQFF.

The CDR3 bases are TGTGCCAGCAGCTTAGGAGAGTACGGGAGCGTCACCGGGGAGCTGTTTTTT. Its protein product is CASSLGEYGSVTGELFF. This rearrangement joins TRBV7-8 to TRBJ2-2; a weak D match, TRBD2 (6 bases). Deletions cut 1 base from V and 4 bases from J, with 16 bases between. Germline lookup yields CDR1 SGHVS and CDR2 FQNEAQ. This CDR3 is built from 17 residues.

In this sample, this clonotype turned up many times. This rearrangement joins TRBV29-1 to TRBJ2-1; 14 bases align to TRBD2. V lost 0 bases and J lost 5; bases outside the gene matches: 6. CDR1 SQVTM and CDR2 ANQGSEA come from the germline V gene. CDR3 length equals 17 residues. The CDR3 DNA reads TGCAGCGTTGAAGATCGGACTAGCGGGAGGTTCGACAATGAGCAGTTCTTC. The encoded protein is CSVEDRTSGRFDNEQFF.

This clonotype has just a few counts. This chain connects TRBV29-1 to TRBJ1-1; no reliable D call. The germline V gene encodes CDR1 SQVTM and CDR2 ANQGSEA. The CDR3 has 10 amino acids. V lost 6 bases, J lost 4 bases, and 6 bases lay in between. This chain's CDR3 is CSVGGTEAFF. In nucleotides, the CDR3 is TGCAGCGTGGGAGGCACTGAAGCTTTCTTT.

In DNA, the CDR3 is TGTGCCAGCAGCTTAGGAGGACAACGGCCCCCGCAGTATTTT. It yields the protein CASSLGGQRPPQYF. V gene TRBV11-2 combines with J gene TRBJ2-3; possibly TRBD1 for D (5 bases). Trimming left V 1 base short and J 10 bases short, with 15 bases between. CDR3 length: 14 residues. Germline V lookup: CDR1 SGHAT, CDR2 FQNNGV.

This clonotype appeared many times. This chain links TRBV29-1 with TRBJ2-1, with D perhaps matching TRBD2 (5 bases). The CDR3 is 15 residues long. The germline V gene has CDR1 SQVTM and CDR2 ANQGSEA. Trimming stripped 4 bases from V and 0 bases from J, with 13 bases between. In DNA form, the CDR3 reads TGCAGCGTTGTGGAGGACGGAGGCTCCTACAATGAGCAGTTCTTC. This encodes CSVVEDGGSYNEQFF.

This clonotype showed up just a few times. The J gene is TRBJ2-7, the V gene TRBV5-1, with 9 bases fitting TRBD2. This CDR3 has 14 amino acids. V lost 0 bases and J lost 3; bases outside the gene matches: 1. CDR1 SGHRS and CDR2 YFSETQ come from the germline V gene. CDR3 residues: CASSLGTSVYEQYF. CDR3 bases: TGCGCCAGCAGCTTGGGGACTAGCGTCTACGAGCAGTACTTC.

The chain links TRBV20-1 to TRBJ2-7; 8 bases align to TRBD1. Per the germline V gene, CDR1 is DFQATT and CDR2 is SNEGSKA (reference sequence). After removal of 4 bases from V and 0 bases from J, the junction contained 2 bases not matched to a gene. CDR3 length equals 13 residues. CDR3 loop: CSAKDRDSYEQYV. The CDR3 region has the DNA TGCAGTGCTAAGGACAGGGACTCCTACGAGCAGTACGTC.

In its sample, this clonotype was seen a few times. This chain joins TRBV29-1 and TRBJ2-7; 8 nucleotides line up with TRBD1. This CDR3 is built from 13 residues. The V and J ends lost 6 bases and 2 bases, in that order; junction bases with no gene match: 6. CDR1 and CDR2 (germline): SQVTM, ANQGSEA. Here the CDR3 reads CSVEQGEPYEQYF. CDR3 sequence (DNA): TGCAGCGTAGAACAGGGGGAACCCTACGAGCAGTACTTC.

There are a few counts of this clonotype. J is TRBJ2-7 and V is TRBV9; D is ambiguous. V was pared by 0 bases and J by 0 bases, with 10 bases between. CDR1 and CDR2 (germline): SGDLS, YYNGEE. The CDR3 has 15 residues. The CDR3 nucleotides are TGTGCCAGCAGCGTAGCTGACGGAAACTCCTACGAGCAGTACTTC. Its translation is CASSVADGNSYEQYF.

The chain uses TRBV2 and TRBJ2-5; D is unclear. This CDR3 spans 13 amino acids. With 10 bases removed from V and 4 bases from J, the gap between germline ends came to 16 bases. Germline V gives CDR1 SNHLY, CDR2 FYNNEI. The CDR3: CAIQTNNRETQYF. CDR3 nucleotide sequence: TGTGCCATCCAAACAAACAACCGAGAGACCCAGTACTTC.

In this sample, this clonotype turned up a few times. The chain couples TRBV7-8 to TRBJ1-5, with no clear D. The V gene lost 4 bases and the J gene lost 6 bases, with 10 bases spanning the gap. The CDR3 has 13 residues. Germline-derived CDR1 and CDR2 are SGHVS and FQNEAQ. The DNA for the CDR3 is TGTGCCAGCAGCTCAGCCCTAAGTCAGCCCCAGCATTTT. The encoded protein is CASSSALSQPQHF. Based on the CDR3 plus reference TRBV7-8 and TRBJ1-5, the full variable domain is GAGVSQSPRYKVAKRGQDVALRCDPISGHVSLFWYQQALGQGPEFLTYFQNEAQLDKSGLPSDRFFAERPEGSVSTLKIQRTQQEDSAVYLCASSSALSQPQHFGDGTRLSIL.

This clonotype was found many times. The gene calls are TRBV3-1 and TRBJ2-3; 10 bases map to TRBD1. Looked up from germline, CDR1 is LGHDT and CDR2 is YNNKEL (reference sequence). Trimming at V came to 1 base and at J to 3 bases, leaving 1 base not matched to a gene. This CDR3 region has 15 residues. The CDR3 here is CASSQGTGGTDTQYF. CDR3 coding DNA: TGTGCCAGCAGCCAAGGGACAGGGGGAACAGATACGCAGTATTTT.

The table lists this clonotype with a few counts. The V and J genes are TRBV5-6 and TRBJ1-1; D gene unclear. Per germline, CDR1 SGHDT and CDR2 YYEEEE. Trimming took 3 bases from V and 4 from J, leaving 10 bases between them. This CDR3 contains 13 residues. The CDR3 region is CASSSQWGTEAFF. In DNA form, the CDR3 reads TGTGCCAGCAGCTCCCAGTGGGGCACTGAAGCTTTCTTT.

This clonotype was seen many times. The V call is TRBV4-1, the J call TRBJ2-3; TRBD2 aligns across 9 bases. Germline V gene lookup returns CDR1 MGHRA and CDR2 YSYEKL. The CDR3 is 16 amino acids. The junction had 4 bases not matched to a gene; V was cut back by 0 bases and J by 3 bases. The CDR3 is CASSQEGGGATDTQYF. CDR3 coding DNA: TGCGCCAGCAGCCAAGAGGGCGGGGGGGCGACAGATACGCAGTATTTT.

This clonotype appeared a few times. This rearrangement joins TRBV4-1 to TRBJ2-6; D remains ambiguous. This CDR3 has 16 amino acids. The germline CDR1 and CDR2 sequences are MGHRA and YSYEKL. Deletions cut 2 bases from V and 0 bases from J, with 8 bases between. CDR3 in amino acids: CASSQRRDSGANVLTF. DNA for the CDR3: TGCGCCAGCAGCCAACGCAGAGACTCTGGGGCCAACGTCCTGACTTTC.